This entry lists 9 T cell receptor beta chains sequenced from one sample in a study of vaccination effects on CD4 cells after COVID-19. Antigen-specific CD4+ T cells expanded by the ViraFEST assay with viral peptide pools were then sequenced. After around 10 days in culture, the CD4+ T cells were isolated. Sequencing used immunoSEQ multiplex PCR; TCRdb keeps in-frame clones, though not all of them. The sample yields tens of thousands of clones, 70% seen once. No antigen is known for these receptors. The sequenced sample was CD4+ T cells from PBMCs cultured with HCoV-229E spike peptides, obtained before COVID-19 vaccination. These receptors all come from a human donor who received a COVID-19 vaccine.

There are a few counts of this clone. The chain has TRBV6-5 and TRBJ1-2; 10 positions agree with TRBD1. The CDR3 loop spans 16 amino acids. The ends lost 2 bases at V and 4 bases at J; junction bases unmatched: 7. The germline V gene has CDR1 MNHEY and CDR2 SVGAGI. This chain's CDR3 is CASSYVRTGGGYGYTF. DNA for the CDR3: TGTGCCAGCAGTTACGTCCGGACAGGGGGGGGCTATGGCTACACCTTC.

This clone was picked up a small number of times. The rearrangement joins TRBV15 to TRBJ2-1; a weak D match, TRBD2 (6 bases). The germline V gene has CDR1 LNHNV and CDR2 YYDKDF (reference sequence). V lost 0 bases and J 0 bases, leaving 12 bases between the germline ends. The CDR3 runs to 17 residues. Here the CDR3 DNA reads TGTGCCACCAGCAGAGAGAGTAGCGGATTCTCCTACAATGAGCAGTTCTTC. It is translated as CATSRESSGFSYNEQFF. The full variable domain, its missing parts supplied by reference TRBV15 and TRBJ2-1, is DAMVIQNPRYQVTQFGKPVTLSCSQTLNHNVMYWYQQKSSQAPKLLFHYYDKDFNNEADTPDNFQSRRPNTSFCFLDIRSPGLGDTAMYLCATSRESSGFSYNEQFFGPGTRLTVL.

This clone came up once. The chain links TRBV5-1 to TRBJ2-1; 8 nucleotides align to TRBD2. The trim removed 1 base at V and 4 bases at J, leaving 13 bases unmatched. The CDR3 is 18 residues long. The germline gives CDR1 SGHRS, CDR2 YFSETQ. The CDR3 region has the DNA TGCGCCAGCAGCTTGACACCAAAAACACTAGCGGCTTACAATGAGCAGTTCTTC. This translates into CASSLTPKTLAAYNEQFF. The variable domain in full, completed from reference TRBV5-1 and TRBJ2-1, reads KAGVTQTPRYLIKTRGQQVTLSCSPISGHRSVSWYQQTPGQGLQFLFEYFSETQRNKGNFPGRFSGRQFSNSRSEMNVSTLELGDSALYLCASSLTPKTLAAYNEQFFGPGTRLTVL.

This rearrangement joins TRBV29-1 to TRBJ2-7; 8 bases align to TRBD2. CDR1 SQVTM and CDR2 ANQGSEA come from the germline V gene. This CDR3 is 14 amino acids long. Trimming cost V 6 bases and J 3 bases; bases outside gene matches: 10. The CDR3: CSVRKGTSGYEQYF. DNA of the CDR3: TGCAGCGTCCGCAAGGGTACTAGCGGCTACGAGCAGTACTTC.

The chain combines TRBV2 with TRBJ2-2; 9 bases align to TRBD1. The CDR3 contains 15 residues. Germline V gene data show CDR1 as SNHLY and CDR2 as FYNNEI. The J segment lost 5 bases and the V segment lost 7 bases, leaving 8 bases of the junction unmatched. CDR3 amino acids: CASMITGGLTGELFF. The DNA for the CDR3 is TGTGCCAGCATGATAACAGGGGGCTTGACCGGGGAGCTGTTTTTT.

This clone appeared a few times. The CDR3 sequence: CASSYKGGRGQPQHF. DNA for the CDR3: TGTGCCAGCAGTTACAAGGGGGGGCGCGGTCAGCCCCAGCATTTT. The chain carries TRBV6-5 and TRBJ1-5; D may be TRBD1 (6 bases). The CDR3 covers 15 residues. Trimming removed 2 bases at V and 6 bases at J, with 14 bases between. From germline, CDR1 is MNHEY and CDR2 SVGAGI.

This chain joins TRBV21-1 and TRBJ1-6. TRBV21-1 is a pseudogene locus. The CDR3 is 17 amino acids. The chain's CDR3 is CASSKDDKSSYNSPLHF. The CDR3 nucleotides read TGTGCCAGCAGCAAGGACGATAAGAGCTCCTATAATTCACCCCTCCACTTT.

V is TRBV5-1 and J is TRBJ1-5, with D possibly TRBD1 on 5 matching bases. Trimming left V 4 bases short and J 2 bases short, with 13 bases between. The CDR3 loop spans 15 amino acids. Germline CDR1 reads SGHRS; CDR2 reads YFSETQ. CDR3 sequence reads: CASSSQGGGNQPQHF. The CDR3 DNA sequence: TGCGCCAGCAGCAGCCAGGGAGGGGGCAATCAGCCCCAGCATTTT.

The CDR3 here is CASSLAQEGDTQYF. CDR3 coding DNA: TGTGCCAGCAGCTTGGCCCAAGAGGGAGATACGCAGTATTTT. V and J are TRBV5-5 and TRBJ2-3, with D possibly matching TRBD2 (5 bases). The germline CDR1 and CDR2 sequences are SGHKS and YYEKEE (reference sequence). V lost 0 bases and J 5 bases, leaving 10 bases between the germline ends. This CDR3 is built from 14 residues.